The 7 T cell receptor beta chains reported below all come from one sample, sequenced in a study of blood T cells in healthy people across ages. PCR was performed a second time for about 6 to 11 cycles using a sample-barcoded 5' primer and a J-beta primer mix. TCRdb used MiXCR to reprocess the 5' RACE reads, holding one entry per CDR3 protein. The data show around 1,700,000 distinct CDR3 sequences, 28% seen once. The sequenced sample was blood. The receptor set was obtained from a woman younger than 45 in good health.

This clonotype was seen a few times. The chain's CDR3 is CATSREGAIYEQYF. For the CDR3, the DNA is TGTGCCACCAGCAGAGAGGGGGCGATCTACGAGCAGTACTTC. The V and J genes are TRBV15 and TRBJ2-7; TRBD1 might be the D (6 bases). Germline CDR1 reads LNHNV; CDR2 reads YYDKDF (reference sequence). Trimming stripped 0 bases from V and 3 bases from J, with 9 bases between. CDR3 length: 14 residues.

In this sample, this clonotype turned up a few times. The rearrangement links TRBV7-9 to TRBJ2-3, with D hard to call. The length of the CDR3 is 16 residues. Germline V gene data show CDR1 as SEHNR and CDR2 as FQNEAQ (reference sequence). Trimming took 3 bases from V and 0 from J, leaving 13 bases between them. The CDR3 nucleotides are TGTGCCAGCAGCTTGAAAGTCCCCGGTAGCACAGATACGCAGTATTTT. Its protein product is CASSLKVPGSTDTQYF.

The CDR3 sequence is CASSPGTGGEQFF. CDR3 bases: TGTGCCAGCTCACCCGGGACAGGGGGCGAGCAGTTCTTC. The chain couples TRBV18 to TRBJ2-1, with 12 bases fitting TRBD1. CDR3 length equals 13 residues. Germline CDR1 reads KGHSH; CDR2 reads LQKENI. The V segment lost 3 bases and the J segment 10 bases; nucleotides outside the gene matches: 1.

The chain links TRBV7-8 to TRBJ2-1; 9 bases map to TRBD2. The V gene's germline CDR1 is SGHVS and CDR2 FQNEAQ. With V trimmed by 6 bases and J by 6 bases, 9 bases remained unmatched. This CDR3 comprises 15 residues. The CDR3 loop reads CASSQAGGGVNEQFF. CDR3 nucleotides: TGTGCCAGCAGTCAGGCGGGAGGGGGGGTCAATGAGCAGTTCTTC.

In the case of this clonotype: Being one base from a much bigger clone, this may be a read error. The chain combines TRBV14 with TRBJ2-5; D is unresolved. From germline, CDR1 is SGHDN and CDR2 FVKESK. The CDR3 extends over 13 amino acids. DNA of the CDR3: TGTGCCAACAGCCAAGTACCGCACGCAGAGCAGTACTTC. Translated: CANSQVPHAEQYF.

The chain links TRBV3-1 to TRBJ2-7, with D possibly being TRBD2 (5 bases). CDR1 LGHDT and CDR2 YNNKEL come from the germline V gene (reference sequence). The CDR3 is 16 residues long. Between the trimmed V and J ends, which lost 4 bases and 2 bases, there was a span of 18 bases. The CDR3 DNA is TGTGCCAGCAGCCCCCCGACCCAGCGGATTACCTACGAGCAGTACTTC. Its translation is CASSPPTQRITYEQYF.

V is TRBV20-1 and J is TRBJ2-1; D ambiguous. The V gene's germline CDR1 is DFQATT and CDR2 SNEGSKA (reference sequence). V lost 1 base and J lost 8, with 9 bases in between. CDR3 length equals 12 residues. DNA of the CDR3: TGCAGTGCTAGAGTTAAAAGCCATGAGCAGTTCTTC. It specifies CSARVKSHEQFF.